These 9 T cell receptor beta chains share one sample of origin, sequenced in a study of radiotherapy plus CTLA-4 blockade in lung cancer. Sequenced by immunoSEQ multiplex PCR; TCRdb stores in-frame clones only, minus some. The data hold around 44,000 clones, with around 88% observed a single time. The sample consisted of peripheral blood, taken from a patient treated with radiotherapy plus ipilimumab. These receptors all stem from a human donor with non-small cell lung cancer that progressed on radiotherapy plus ipilimumab. Some clones in this sample may be carry-over from other donors' samples.

CDR3 in DNA: TGCGCCAGCAGCTGGGGGACAGGGAGAACCGGGGAGCTGTTTTTT. It yields the protein CASSWGTGRTGELFF. The rearrangement links TRBV5-1 to TRBJ2-2, with 9 bases aligning to TRBD1. The V and J ends lost 3 bases and 5 bases, in that order; junction bases with no gene match: 5. Germline CDR1 SGHRS, CDR2 YFSETQ. The CDR3 is 15 amino acids.

The chain recombines TRBV7-9 with TRBJ2-5; TRBD2 agrees at 7 bases. With 7 bases clipped from V and 7 bases from J, the junction kept 6 bases outside the gene matches. The germline V gene encodes CDR1 SEHNR and CDR2 FQNEAQ (reference sequence). The CDR3 is made up of 12 amino acids. The CDR3 bases are TGTGCCAGCACCCTTTGGGGGGGGACCCAGTACTTC. Residues: CASTLWGGTQYF. The full variable domain, with the rest looked up from reference TRBV7-9 and TRBJ2-5, is DTGVSQNPRHKITKRGQNVTFRCDPISEHNRLYWYRQTLGQGPEFLTYFQNEAQLEKSRLLSDRFSAERPKGSFSTLEIQRTEQGDSAMYLCASTLWGGTQYFGPGTRLLVL.

CDR3 sequence: CASSLSREPVYGYTF. The CDR3, as DNA: TGTGCCAGCAGTTTATCCAGGGAACCAGTCTATGGCTACACCTTC. V usage is TRBV27 and J usage is TRBJ1-2; D is perhaps TRBD1 (5 bases). The CDR3 spans 15 residues. V gave up 0 bases and J gave up 4 bases, with 12 bases separating them. Germline CDR1 and CDR2: MNHEY and SMNVEV (reference sequence).

This sequence joins TRBV5-1 and TRBJ2-7, with D uncertain. Germline-derived CDR1 and CDR2 are SGHRS and YFSETQ. The CDR3 totals 13 residues. V dropped 5 bases and J dropped 6 bases, with 15 bases sitting between them. The CDR3 region is CASSYPGTTEQYF. For the CDR3, the DNA is TGCGCCAGCAGTTATCCGGGTACGACCGAGCAGTACTTC.

The chain has TRBV5-1 and TRBJ2-3, with 11 positions matching TRBD2. Germline V gene sequence: CDR1 SGHRS, CDR2 YFSETQ. The CDR3 sequence is 16 residues long. V dropped 0 bases and J dropped 2; count of bases not matched to a gene: 2. Here the CDR3 DNA reads TGCGCCAGCAGCTTGGGACTAGCGGGACCCACAGATACGCAGTATTTT. Encoded protein: CASSLGLAGPTDTQYF.

The chain joins TRBV2 to TRBJ2-3; 9 bases are shared with TRBD2. This CDR3 comprises 13 residues. Germline CDR1 SNHLY, CDR2 FYNNEI. The V and J ends lost 8 bases and 4 bases, in that order; junction bases with no gene match: 4. CDR3 DNA: TGTGCCAGCGCGGGGGGGGCTGCAGATACGCAGTATTTT. It encodes CASAGGAADTQYF.

The chain carries TRBV5-4 and TRBJ2-5; tentatively, D is TRBD1 (6 bases). CDR3 length: 17 residues. The V gene lost 2 bases and the J gene lost 5 bases, with 22 bases spanning the gap. The germline CDR1 and CDR2 sequences are SGHNT and YYREEE (reference sequence). The CDR3 loop reads CASSFRVVSLQGETQYF. CDR3 nucleotide sequence: TGTGCCAGCAGCTTCCGGGTGGTTAGCCTCCAGGGGGAGACCCAGTACTTC. Full variable domain (rest looked up from reference TRBV5-4 and TRBJ2-5): ETGVTQSPTHLIKTRGQQVTLRCSSQSGHNTVSWYQQALGQGPQFIFQYYREEENGRGNFPPRFSGLQFPNYSSELNVNALELDDSALYLCASSFRVVSLQGETQYFGPGTRLLVL.

The genes are TRBV19 and TRBJ1-2; a weak D match, TRBD1 (6 bases). The germline V gene has CDR1 LNHDA and CDR2 SQIVND (reference sequence). The V end lost 5 bases, the J end lost 8 bases, and 9 bases lay between the germline ends. CDR3 size: 11 residues. CDR3 DNA: TGTGCCAGTAGTGCCACAGGGGGCTACACCTTC. Amino acids: CASSATGGYTF.

J is TRBJ1-2 and V is TRBV29-1; 10 nucleotides line up with TRBD1. Germline CDR1 reads SQVTM; CDR2 reads ANQGSEA. The CDR3 contains 13 residues. With 6 bases clipped from V and 4 bases from J, the junction kept 5 bases outside the gene matches. In DNA, the CDR3 is TGCAGCGTCAGACAGGGGGCGATCTATGGCTACACCTTC. Translation gives CSVRQGAIYGYTF.